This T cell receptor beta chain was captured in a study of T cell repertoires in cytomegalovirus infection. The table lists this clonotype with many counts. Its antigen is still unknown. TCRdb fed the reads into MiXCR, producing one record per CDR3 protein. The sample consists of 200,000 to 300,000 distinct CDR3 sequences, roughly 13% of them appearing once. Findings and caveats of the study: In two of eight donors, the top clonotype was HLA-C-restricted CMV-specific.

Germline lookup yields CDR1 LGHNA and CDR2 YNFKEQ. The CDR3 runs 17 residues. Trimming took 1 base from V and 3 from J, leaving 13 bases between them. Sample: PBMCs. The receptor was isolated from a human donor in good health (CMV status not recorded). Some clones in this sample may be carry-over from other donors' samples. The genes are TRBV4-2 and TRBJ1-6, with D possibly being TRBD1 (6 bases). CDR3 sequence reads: CASSQGVRDIYNSPLHF. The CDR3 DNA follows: TGTGCCAGCAGCCAAGGGGTCCGGGACATCTATAATTCACCCCTCCACTTT.